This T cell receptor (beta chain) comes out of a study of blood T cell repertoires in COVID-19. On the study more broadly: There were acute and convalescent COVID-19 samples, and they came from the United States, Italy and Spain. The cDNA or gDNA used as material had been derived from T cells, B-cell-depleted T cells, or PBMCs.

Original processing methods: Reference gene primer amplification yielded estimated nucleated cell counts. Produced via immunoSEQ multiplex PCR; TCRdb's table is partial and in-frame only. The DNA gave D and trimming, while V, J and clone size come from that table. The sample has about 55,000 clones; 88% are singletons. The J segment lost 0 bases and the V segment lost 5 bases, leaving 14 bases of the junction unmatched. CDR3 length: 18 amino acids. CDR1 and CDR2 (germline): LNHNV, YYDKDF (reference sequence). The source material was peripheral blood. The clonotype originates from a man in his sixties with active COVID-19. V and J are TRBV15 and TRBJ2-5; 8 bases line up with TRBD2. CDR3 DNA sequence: TGTGCCACCAGCTACGGGGGGGCGGGAGACAGAGACCAAGAGACCCAGTACTTC. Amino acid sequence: CATSYGGAGDRDQETQYF.